Listed below are T cell receptor beta chains from one sample, sequenced in a study of blood T cell repertoires in COVID-19. The data were produced by immunoSEQ multiplex PCR, yet TCRdb's version contains in-frame clones alone and is incomplete. The profile shows about 210,000 clones, around 83% of them singletons. The sample taken for sequencing was peripheral blood. These receptors were collected from a woman aged 50 to 60 with acute or convalescent COVID-19. Both conserved end residues are part of each CDR3. Fields, in order: CDR3 protein, CDR3 DNA, J gene, clone size, D gene, V gene. D genes are given only for firm matches. Not all rows give a size; the values are once, few, many and, for expanded clones, a class.

CASSDVGGMNF TGTGCCAGCAGTGATGTCGGGGGTATGAACTTC TRBJ2-5 . . TRBV2
CASSIRLAGIYNEQFF TGTGCCAGTAGTATACGACTAGCGGGAATCTACAATGAGCAGTTCTTC TRBJ2-1 . TRBD2 TRBV19
CASSQVSGGTEQFF TGTGCCAGCAGCCAAGTATCAGGAGGGACCGAGCAGTTCTTC TRBJ2-1 . . TRBV14
CASSESRDIQYF TGTGCCAGCAGTGAGTCTAGAGACATTCAGTACTTC TRBJ2-4 . . TRBV2
CSAVGGEQYF TGCAGTGCTGTTGGCGGCGAGCAGTACTTC TRBJ2-7 . . TRBV20-1
CASSEARKGGGNQPQHF TGTGCCAGCAGTGAAGCGCGAAAGGGAGGAGGCAATCAGCCCCAGCATTTT TRBJ1-5 . . TRBV6-1
CASSTGLALHDQETQYF TGTGCCAGTAGTACAGGACTAGCGTTACACGATCAAGAGACCCAGTACTTC TRBJ2-5 . TRBD2 TRBV19
CASSSLSGRGEQYF TGTGCCAGCAGCTCCCTTAGCGGGAGGGGGGAGCAGTACTTC TRBJ2-7 . TRBD2 TRBV7-2
CASSLGVSGSYEQYF TGTGCCAGCAGCTTAGGGGTTAGCGGCTCCTACGAGCAGTACTTC TRBJ2-7 . . TRBV13
CASSGDFPPNQPQHF TGTGCCAGCAGCGGGGATTTCCCACCCAATCAGCCCCAGCATTTT TRBJ1-5 . . TRBV28
CASSQDSTSGMTNEQYF TGTGCCAGCAGCCAAGATTCCACTAGCGGGATGACGAACGAGCAGTACTTC TRBJ2-7 . TRBD2 TRBV14
CATSAGTGANTDTQYF TGTGCCACCAGCGCAGGGACAGGGGCTAACACAGATACGCAGTATTTT TRBJ2-3 . TRBD1 TRBV15
CASTGTGGHNYGYTF TGTGCCAGCACCGGGACAGGGGGCCATAACTATGGCTACACCTTC TRBJ1-2 . TRBD1 TRBV28
CASSEDGQADQPQHF TGTGCCAGCAGTGAAGATGGACAGGCGGATCAGCCCCAGCATTTT TRBJ1-5 . TRBD1 TRBV2
CASSEIGGLFF TGTGCCAGCAGTGAGATCGGGGGGCTGTTTTTT TRBJ1-4 . . TRBV2
CASSLGGLAGTDTQYF TGCGCCAGCAGCTTGGGGGGACTAGCGGGCACAGATACGCAGTATTTT TRBJ2-3 . TRBD2 TRBV5-1
CASSLKGVSYEQYF TGTGCCAGCAGCCTTAAGGGGGTTTCCTACGAGCAGTACTTC TRBJ2-7 few . TRBV7-9
CASSFRESYNEQFF TGCGCCAGCAGCTTTCGGGAGTCCTACAATGAGCAGTTCTTC TRBJ2-1 . . TRBV5-1
CASSVDALMNTEAFF TGTGCCAGCAGCGTAGATGCACTCATGAACACTGAAGCTTTCTTT TRBJ1-1 . . TRBV9
CASSYETWGVGTDTQYF TGTGCCAGCAGCTACGAGACGTGGGGCGTTGGCACAGATACGCAGTATTTT TRBJ2-3 . . TRBV5-5
CASSYSRGDGGYTF TGTGCCAGCAGTTACTCCCGAGGCGACGGAGGCTACACCTTC TRBJ1-2 few . TRBV6-5
CASSLGLYSSGTNEKLFF TGTGCCAGCAGCTTGGGCCTTTACTCATCAGGGACTAATGAAAAACTGTTTTTT TRBJ1-4 . . TRBV5-8
CATRKGVNTEAFF TGTGCCACTCGGAAGGGGGTGAACACTGAAGCTTTCTTT TRBJ1-1 . . TRBV15
CSVPQANTGELFF TGCAGCGTTCCACAGGCGAACACCGGGGAGCTGTTTTTT TRBJ2-2 . . TRBV29-1
CASSEGPSGTKAHTQYF TGTGCCAGCAGCGAGGGCCCCAGCGGCACCAAGGCGCATACGCAGTATTTT TRBJ2-3 . . TRBV6-4